In its sample, the clone carrying this T cell receptor (beta chain) was seen a few times. Its antigen is currently unknown. The length of the CDR3 is 16 residues. Germline V gene lookup returns CDR1 KGHSH and CDR2 LQKENI. V lost 0 bases, J lost 0 bases, and 5 bases stayed unmatched. This record belongs to a study of OX40 agonist ivuxolimab in advanced cancers. Whole-study results and caveats: At doses 0.1 to 3.0 mg/kg, CD4+ and CD8+ clones expanded. Expanded clones were, on average, more numerous in CD8+ T cells than in CD4+.

Assay: immunoSEQ multiplex PCR; the TCRdb copy retains only in-frame clones and omits some. The data contain 35,000 to 45,000 clones, about 80% of them seen just once; the ten biggest clones take up roughly 10%. The sample in question was CD4+ or CD8+ T cells sorted from blood, obtained in a trial of the OX40 agonist ivuxolimab. The chain employs TRBV18 and TRBJ2-7; the match to TRBD1 covers 7 bases. The TCR originated in an adult with an advanced solid tumor such as melanoma, head and neck, liver or kidney cancer. CDR3 sequence: CASSPPSGGSSYEQYF. The DNA for the CDR3 is TGTGCCAGCTCACCACCGTCAGGGGGTAGCTCCTACGAGCAGTACTTC.